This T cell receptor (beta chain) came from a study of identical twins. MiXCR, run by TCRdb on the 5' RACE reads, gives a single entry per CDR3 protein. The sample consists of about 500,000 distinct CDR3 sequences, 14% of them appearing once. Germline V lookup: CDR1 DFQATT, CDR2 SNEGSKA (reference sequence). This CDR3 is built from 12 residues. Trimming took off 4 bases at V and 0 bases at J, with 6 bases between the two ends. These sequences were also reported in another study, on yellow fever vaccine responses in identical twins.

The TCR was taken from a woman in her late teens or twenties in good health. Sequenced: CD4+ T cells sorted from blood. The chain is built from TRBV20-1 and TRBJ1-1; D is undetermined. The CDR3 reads CSANRMNTEAFF. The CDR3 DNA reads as TGCAGTGCTAACAGAATGAACACTGAAGCTTTCTTT.